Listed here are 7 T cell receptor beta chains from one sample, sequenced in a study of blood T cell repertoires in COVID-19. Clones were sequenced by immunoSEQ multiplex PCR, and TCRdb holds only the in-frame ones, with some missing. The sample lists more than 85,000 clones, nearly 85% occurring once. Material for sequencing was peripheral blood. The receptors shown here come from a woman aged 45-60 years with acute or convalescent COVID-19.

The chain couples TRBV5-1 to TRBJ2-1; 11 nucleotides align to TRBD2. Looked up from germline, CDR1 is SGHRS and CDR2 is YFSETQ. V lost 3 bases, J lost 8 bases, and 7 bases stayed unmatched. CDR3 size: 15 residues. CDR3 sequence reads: CASSSLAGGMYEQFF. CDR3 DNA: TGCGCCAGCAGCTCTTTAGCGGGGGGGATGTATGAGCAGTTCTTC.

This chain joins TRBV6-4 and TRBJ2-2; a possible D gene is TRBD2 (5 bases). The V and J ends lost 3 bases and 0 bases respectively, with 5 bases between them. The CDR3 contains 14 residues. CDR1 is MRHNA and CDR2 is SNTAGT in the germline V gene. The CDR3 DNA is TGTGCCAGCAGTGAGCGGGCGAACACCGGGGAGCTGTTTTTT. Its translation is CASSERANTGELFF.

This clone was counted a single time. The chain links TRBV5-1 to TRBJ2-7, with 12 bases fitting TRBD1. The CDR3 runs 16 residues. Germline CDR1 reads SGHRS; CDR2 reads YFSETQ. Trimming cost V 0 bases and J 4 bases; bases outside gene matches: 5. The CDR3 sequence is CASSLGDRGLGYEQYF. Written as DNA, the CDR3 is TGCGCCAGCAGCTTGGGGGACAGGGGGCTTGGGTACGAGCAGTACTTC.

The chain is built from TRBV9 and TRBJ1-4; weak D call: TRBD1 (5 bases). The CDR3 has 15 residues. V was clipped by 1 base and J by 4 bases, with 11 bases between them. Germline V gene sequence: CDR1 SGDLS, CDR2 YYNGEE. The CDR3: CASSVRGNYNEKLFF. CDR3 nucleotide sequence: TGTGCCAGCAGCGTAAGGGGAAACTATAATGAAAAACTGTTTTTT.

DNA of the CDR3: TGTGCCTCAAGCACCAGCAATCAGCCCCAGCATTTT. It specifies CASSTSNQPQHF. The V and J genes are TRBV24-1 and TRBJ1-5, with D uncertain. This CDR3 is built from 12 residues. Germline-derived CDR1 and CDR2 are KGHDR and SFDVKD. The germline V and J ends were trimmed by 12 bases and 1 base, with 9 bases remaining between them.

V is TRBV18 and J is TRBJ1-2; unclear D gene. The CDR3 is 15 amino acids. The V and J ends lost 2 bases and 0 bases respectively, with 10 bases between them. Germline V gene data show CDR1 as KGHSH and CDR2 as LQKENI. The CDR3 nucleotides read TGTGCCAGCTCACCATCAGCAGGCTCTAACTATGGCTACACCTTC. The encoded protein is CASSPSAGSNYGYTF.

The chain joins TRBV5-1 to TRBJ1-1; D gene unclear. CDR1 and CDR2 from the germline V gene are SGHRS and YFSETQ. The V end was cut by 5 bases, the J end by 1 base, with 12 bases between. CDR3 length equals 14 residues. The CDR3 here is CASRIGSENTEAFF. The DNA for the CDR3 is TGCGCCAGCAGGATAGGGAGCGAGAACACTGAAGCTTTCTTT.